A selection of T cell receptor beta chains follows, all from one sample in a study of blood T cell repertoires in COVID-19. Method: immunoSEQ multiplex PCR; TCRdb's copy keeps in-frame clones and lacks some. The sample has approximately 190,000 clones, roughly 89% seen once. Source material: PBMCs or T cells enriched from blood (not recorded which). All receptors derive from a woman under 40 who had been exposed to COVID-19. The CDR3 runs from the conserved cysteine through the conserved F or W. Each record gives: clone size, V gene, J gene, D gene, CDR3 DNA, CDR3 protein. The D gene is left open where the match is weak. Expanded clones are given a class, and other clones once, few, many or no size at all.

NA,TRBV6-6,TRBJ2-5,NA,TGTGCCAGCACCGAGGATTCCCTAGGGACCCAGTACTTC,CASTEDSLGTQYF
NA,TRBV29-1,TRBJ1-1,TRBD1,TGCAGCGCAGGGACAGCGAACACTGAAGCTTTCTTT,CSAGTANTEAFF
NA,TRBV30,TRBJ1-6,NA,TGTGCCTGGAGTGTACGCCGCGGAGCAAGCACGGTAAATTCACCCCTCCACTTT,CAWSVRRGASTVNSPLHF
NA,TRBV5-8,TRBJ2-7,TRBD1,TGTGCCAGCAGCACGAAAGACAGGGACTACGAGCAGTACTTC,CASSTKDRDYEQYF
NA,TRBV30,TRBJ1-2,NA,TGTGCCTGGAACCCGGGGAACTATGGCTACACCTTC,CAWNPGNYGYTF
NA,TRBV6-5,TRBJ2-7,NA,TGTGCCAGCCGCAGAGGGGGGGGATCCTACGAGCAGTACTTC,CASRRGGGSYEQYF
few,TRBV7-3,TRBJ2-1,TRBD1,TGTGCCAGCAGCCTAATGGGACAGGGAACTCTTGAGCAGTTCTTC,CASSLMGQGTLEQFF
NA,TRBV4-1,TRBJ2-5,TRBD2,TGCGCCAGCAGCCCAGTCGGGGGGAAAGAGACCCAGTACTTC,CASSPVGGKETQYF
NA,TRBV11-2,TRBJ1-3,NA,TGTGCCAGCAGCCAAAGCGGATCCAGAGGAAACACCATATATTTT,CASSQSGSRGNTIYF
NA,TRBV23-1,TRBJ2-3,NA,TGCGCCAGCAGTCATCGCGGCGGACAGCGCACAGATACGCAGTATTTT,CASSHRGGQRTDTQYF
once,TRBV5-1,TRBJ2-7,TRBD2,TGCGCCAGCAGCTCAGGGACTAGCGGCCCTTACGAGCAGTACTTC,CASSSGTSGPYEQYF
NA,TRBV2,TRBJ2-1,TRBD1,TGTGCCAGCGGGACAGCGAATGAGCAGTTCTTC,CASGTANEQFF
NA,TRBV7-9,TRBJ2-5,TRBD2,TGTGCCAGCAGCTTTAGCGGGGGAGGGGAGACCCAGTACTTC,CASSFSGGGETQYF
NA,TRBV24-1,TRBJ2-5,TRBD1,TGTGCCACCAGTGACCCCGGACAGGAAGAGACCCAGTACTTC,CATSDPGQEETQYF
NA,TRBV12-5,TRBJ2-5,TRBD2,TGTGCTAGTGGTTTGGCCTACCTAGCGGGGGCCGAAGAGACCCAGTACTTC,CASGLAYLAGAEETQYF
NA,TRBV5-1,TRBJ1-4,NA,TGCGCCAGCAGCTTAAAAGGAGACCAAAATACCCTGGGTGAAAAACTGTTTTTT,CASSLKGDQNTLGEKLFF
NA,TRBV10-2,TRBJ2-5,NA,TGCGCCAGCAGTGAGTTAGAGGGGGGGCAAGAGACCCAGTACTTC,CASSELEGGQETQYF
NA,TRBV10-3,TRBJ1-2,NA,TGTGCCATCAGTGAGTCTGGCAACGCCTTCTATGGCTACACCTTC,CAISESGNAFYGYTF
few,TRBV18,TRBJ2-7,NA,TGTGCCAGCTCACCGGACAGCTACGAGCAGTACTTC,CASSPDSYEQYF
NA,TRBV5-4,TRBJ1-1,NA,TGTGCCAGCAGCATGGACAGGAACACTGAAGCTTTCTTT,CASSMDRNTEAFF
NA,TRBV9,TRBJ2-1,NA,TGTGCCAGCAGAGAAGGGGGGGGAACTGAGCAGTTCTTC,CASREGGGTEQFF
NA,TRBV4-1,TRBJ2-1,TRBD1,TGCGCCAGCAGCCATAGGACAGGGAATGAGCAGTTCTTC,CASSHRTGNEQFF
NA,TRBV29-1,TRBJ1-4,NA,TGCAGCGTTGAGGGGGGGGAGAATGAAAAACTGTTTTTT,CSVEGGENEKLFF
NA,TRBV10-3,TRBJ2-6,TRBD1,TGTGCCATCAGTTCGACAGGGGTAGCCTCTGGGGCCAACGTCCTGACTTTC,CAISSTGVASGANVLTF
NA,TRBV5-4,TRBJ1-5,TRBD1,TGTGCCAGCAGCGTTGAGGGGGCTGATCAGCCCCAGCATTTT,CASSVEGADQPQHF
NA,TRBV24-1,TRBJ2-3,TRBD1,TGTGCCACCAGTGGAGGGGGACAGGAAATCACAGATACGCAGTATTTT,CATSGGGQEITDTQYF
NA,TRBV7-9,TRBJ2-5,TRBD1,TGTGCCAGCAACACCCCAACAGGGGGTCAAGAGACCCAGTACTTC,CASNTPTGGQETQYF
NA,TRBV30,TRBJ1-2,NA,TGTGCCTGGAGCCGGACTCTCTATGGCTACACCTTC,CAWSRTLYGYTF
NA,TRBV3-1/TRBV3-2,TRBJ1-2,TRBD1,TGTGCCAGCAGTTACGGACAGGGATTCTATGGCTACACCTTC,CASSYGQGFYGYTF
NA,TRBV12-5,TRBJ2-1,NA,TGTGCTAGTGGTTTGGTCGGGGGGCTCGGATGGGAGCAGTTCTTC,CASGLVGGLGWEQFF
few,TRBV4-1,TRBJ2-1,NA,TGCGCCAGCAGCCAAGTTAACCCGGCCAGGGGGGACTCTCCTACCCCCTACAATGAGCAGTTCTTC,CASSQVNPARGDSPTPYNEQFF
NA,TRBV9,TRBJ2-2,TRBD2,TGTGCCAGCAGCGTAGCTACCCTAGGCCCCCTCGGCGGGGGATCACTCCCGAACACCGGGGAGCTGTTTTTT,CASSVATLGPLGGGSLPNTGELFF
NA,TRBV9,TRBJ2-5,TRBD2,TGTGCCAGCAGCCCCCACGGGGGGGCAGGCCTCCGGGAGACCCAGTACTTC,CASSPHGGAGLRETQYF
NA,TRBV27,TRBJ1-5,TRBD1,TGTGCCAGCAGTCCTGGGACAGGGGGCTCTAGTCAGCCCCAGCATTTT,CASSPGTGGSSQPQHF
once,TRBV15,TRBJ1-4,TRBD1,TGTGCCACCAGCAGAGGAGGGGACAGGGTTCCTCTGGGGGATGAAAAACTGTTTTTT,CATSRGGDRVPLGDEKLFF
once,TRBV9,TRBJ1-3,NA,TGTGCCAGCAGCGAATCAGGGGCTCCTGGAAACACCATATATTTT,CASSESGAPGNTIYF
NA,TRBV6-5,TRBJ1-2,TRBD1,TGTGCCAGCAGAACCGGGACAGCTCTGGGCTACACCTTC,CASRTGTALGYTF
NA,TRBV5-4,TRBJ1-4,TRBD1,TGTGCCAGCAGCTCTGACAGGGGCGGGGGTGAAAAACTGTTTTTT,CASSSDRGGGEKLFF
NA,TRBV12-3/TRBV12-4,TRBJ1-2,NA,TGTGCCAGCAGTTCTATCGGGGGTGGCTACACCTTC,CASSSIGGGYTF
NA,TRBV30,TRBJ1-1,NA,TGTGCCTGGGCCTTGGGCAGGGCCACTGAAGCTTTCTTT,CAWALGRATEAFF
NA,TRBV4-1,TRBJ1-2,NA,TGCGCCAGCAGCTTTATAGGGGAGGGCTATGGCTACACCTTC,CASSFIGEGYGYTF
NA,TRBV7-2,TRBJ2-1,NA,TGTGCCAGCAGCTTAGAGGCAGGGGTTTCCTACAATGAGCAGTTCTTC,CASSLEAGVSYNEQFF
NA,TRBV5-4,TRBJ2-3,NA,TGTGCCAGCAGCTCTATCGGGGTTAGCACAGATACGCAGTATTTT,CASSSIGVSTDTQYF
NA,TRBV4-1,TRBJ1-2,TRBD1,TGCGCCAGCAGCCAGAGGACAGGGTGGCGCTACACCTTC,CASSQRTGWRYTF
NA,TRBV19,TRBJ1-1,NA,TGTGCCAGTAGTATTCAGGGGTTAGGTGAAGCTTTCTTT,CASSIQGLGEAFF
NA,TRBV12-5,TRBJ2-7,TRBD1,TGTGCTAGCGCCGAAGGGGGCTGGGAGCAGTACTTC,CASAEGGWEQYF
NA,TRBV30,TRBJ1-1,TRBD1,TGTGCCTGCTACAGGGGTACTAACACTGAAGCTTTCTTT,CACYRGTNTEAFF
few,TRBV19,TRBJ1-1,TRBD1,TGTGCCAGTAGTCTCCGAGGGGGCGGAACTGAAGCTTTCTTT,CASSLRGGGTEAFF
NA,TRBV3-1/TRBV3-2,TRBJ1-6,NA,TGTGCCAGCAGCCTTACAGGTTCACCCCTCCACTTT,CASSLTGSPLHF
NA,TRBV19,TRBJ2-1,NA,TGTGCCAGTCGTACAGGGGAGGGTTACAATGAGCAGTTCTTC,CASRTGEGYNEQFF
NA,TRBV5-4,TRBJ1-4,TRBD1,TGTGCCAGCAGCTTGGGGGGGGACAGGGGTGGATTGGATGAAAAACTGTTTTTT,CASSLGGDRGGLDEKLFF
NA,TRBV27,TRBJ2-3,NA,TGTGCCAGCAGTCCCAGTCACACAGATACGCAGTATTTT,CASSPSHTDTQYF
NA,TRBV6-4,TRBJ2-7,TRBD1,TGTGCCAGCAGTTATTTATCCGGGACAGGCTCCTACGAGCAGTACTTC,CASSYLSGTGSYEQYF